A selection of T cell receptor beta chains follows, all from one sample in a study of early T cells in non-severe SARS-CoV-2 infection. TCRdb independently ran MiXCR on the 5' RACE reads; one entry per CDR3 protein. The table has about 63,000 distinct CDR3 sequences, 10% to 15% seen once; the top ten hold about 4.7%. Sequenced: whole blood. All receptors derive from an adult who was a healthcare worker with PCR-confirmed SARS-CoV-2 infection or an uninfected control (not recorded which). The CDR3 runs from the conserved cysteine through the conserved F or W. A D gene is named only where the DNA matches it firmly. Size tells how often a clone was seen (once, few, many) or the class of an expanded clone, and some rows leave it out.

V: TRBV7-8; D: NA; J: TRBJ1-5; size: NA; CDR3: CASSLASRLDQPQHF; DNA: TGTGCCAGCAGCTTAGCTAGCAGATTAGATCAGCCCCAGCATTTT
V: TRBV5-1; D: TRBD2; J: TRBJ2-1; size: NA; CDR3: CASSSGGGHEQFF; DNA: TGCGCCAGCAGCTCTGGCGGGGGGCATGAGCAGTTCTTC
V: TRBV6-2/TRBV6-3; D: TRBD2; J: TRBJ2-1; size: many; CDR3: CASTPWGGEQFF; DNA: TGTGCCAGCACCCCCTGGGGGGGTGAGCAGTTCTTC
V: TRBV7-8; D: NA; J: TRBJ2-5; size: many; CDR3: CASSRRDHQETQYF; DNA: TGTGCCAGCAGCCGAAGGGACCACCAAGAGACCCAGTACTTC
V: TRBV6-4; D: NA; J: TRBJ1-2; size: few; CDR3: CASSTSQTASNYGYTF; DNA: TGTGCCAGCAGTACCAGCCAGACAGCGTCGAACTATGGCTACACCTTC
V: TRBV7-6; D: TRBD1; J: TRBJ2-3; size: few; CDR3: CASSLGTGATDTQYF; DNA: TGTGCCAGCAGCCTAGGGACAGGGGCCACAGATACGCAGTATTTT
V: TRBV2; D: TRBD2; J: TRBJ2-1; size: many; CDR3: CASSLTSGGAYNEQFF; DNA: TGTGCCAGCAGTTTGACTAGCGGGGGGGCCTACAATGAGCAGTTCTTC
V: TRBV27; D: NA; J: TRBJ2-5; size: few; CDR3: CASSSVRRAPQETQYF; DNA: TGTGCCAGCAGTTCGGTTCGGAGAGCACCCCAAGAGACCCAGTACTTC
V: TRBV12-5; D: NA; J: TRBJ1-1; size: NA; CDR3: CASGFVNYMNTQAFF; DNA: TGTGCTAGTGGTTTTGTAAACTACATGAACACTCAAGCTTTCTTT
V: TRBV19; D: NA; J: TRBJ2-3; size: many; CDR3: CASSTYRDLTDTQYF; DNA: TGTGCCAGTAGTACCTACAGGGATCTCACAGATACGCAGTATTTT
V: TRBV5-6; D: NA; J: TRBJ2-7; size: many; CDR3: CASSTVNAEQYF; DNA: TGTGCCAGCAGTACCGTAAATGCCGAGCAGTACTTC
V: TRBV7-2; D: TRBD2; J: TRBJ2-3; size: many; CDR3: CASSLVLAGTDTQYF; DNA: TGTGCCAGCAGCTTAGTCCTAGCGGGCACAGATACGCAGTATTTT
V: TRBV29-1; D: NA; J: TRBJ1-1; size: NA; CDR3: CSVEMSVKAFF; DNA: TGCAGCGTTGAAATGTCAGTTAAAGCTTTCTTT
V: TRBV5-1; D: NA; J: TRBJ2-5; size: many; CDR3: CASSTEGEETQYF; DNA: TGCGCCAGCAGCACTGAGGGGGAAGAGACCCAGTACTTC
V: TRBV30; D: TRBD2; J: TRBJ2-3; size: NA; CDR3: CAWSPLSGGGSPDTQYF; DNA: TGTGCCTGGAGCCCACTTTCGGGGGGGGGCTCCCCCGATACGCAGTATTTT
V: TRBV7-9; D: NA; J: TRBJ2-5; size: many; CDR3: CASSRRTTMTQYF; DNA: TGTGCCAGCAGCCGCAGGACTACAATGACCCAGTACTTC
V: TRBV5-1; D: NA; J: TRBJ2-7; size: few; CDR3: CASRRSAGANYEQYF; DNA: TGCGCCAGCAGACGCTCTGCGGGGGCGAACTACGAGCAGTACTTC
V: TRBV4-1; D: NA; J: TRBJ1-2; size: many; CDR3: CASSQEEAVTNYGYTF; DNA: TGCGCCAGCAGCCAAGAAGAGGCGGTTACTAACTATGGCTACACCTTC
V: TRBV6-2/TRBV6-3; D: TRBD2; J: TRBJ2-1; size: NA; CDR3: CASSHSPGLAGGYNEQFF; DNA: TGTGCCAGCAGTCACTCACCGGGACTAGCGGGGGGATACAATGAGCAGTTCTTC
V: TRBV29-1; D: NA; J: TRBJ1-4; size: NA; CDR3: CSVRRPDEKLFF; DNA: TGCAGCGTTCGAAGACCCGATGAAAAACTGTTTTTT
V: TRBV29-1; D: NA; J: TRBJ2-7; size: NA; CDR3: CSMRRGYEQYF; DNA: TGCAGCATGCGGCGGGGATACGAGCAGTACTTC
V: TRBV27; D: NA; J: TRBJ2-7; size: many; CDR3: CASSALSVSVDEQYF; DNA: TGTGCCAGCAGTGCTCTTAGCGTGTCTGTAGACGAGCAGTACTTC
V: TRBV5-4; D: TRBD1; J: TRBJ1-2; size: NA; CDR3: CASSAGQHYGYTF; DNA: TGTGCCAGCAGCGCGGGACAGCACTATGGCTACACCTTC
V: TRBV11-2; D: TRBD2; J: TRBJ2-1; size: many; CDR3: CASSSHGGGLNEQFF; DNA: TGTGCCAGCAGCTCCCACGGGGGGGGCCTGAATGAGCAGTTCTTC
V: TRBV10-3; D: NA; J: TRBJ2-3; size: few; CDR3: CATSTGGDTQYF; DNA: TGTGCCACCTCGACGGGCGGTGATACGCAGTATTTT
V: TRBV10-3; D: NA; J: TRBJ1-2; size: many; CDR3: CAISVGAKNYGYTF; DNA: TGTGCCATCAGTGTGGGGGCCAAGAACTATGGCTACACCTTC
V: TRBV27; D: NA; J: TRBJ2-1; size: few; CDR3: CATKALDTSYSSYNEQFF; DNA: TGTGCCACCAAGGCCCTCGACACCTCTTATAGCTCCTACAATGAGCAGTTCTTC
V: TRBV2; D: NA; J: TRBJ2-2; size: NA; CDR3: CASSEARGAGELFF; DNA: TGTGCCAGCAGTGAAGCGAGGGGGGCCGGGGAGCTGTTTTTT
V: TRBV7-2; D: TRBD1; J: TRBJ2-2; size: NA; CDR3: CASSSDLGQGQNTGELFF; DNA: TGTGCCAGCAGCTCCGACCTCGGACAGGGACAAAACACCGGGGAGCTGTTTTTT
V: TRBV5-1; D: NA; J: TRBJ2-3; size: NA; CDR3: CASSFLGEDTQYF; DNA: TGCGCCAGCAGCTTTTTGGGAGAAGATACGCAGTATTTT
V: TRBV30; D: TRBD1; J: TRBJ1-6; size: NA; CDR3: CAWSSGTGLASGNSPLHF; DNA: TGTGCCTGGAGTTCTGGGACAGGGTTGGCTTCGGGTAATTCACCCCTCCACTTT
V: TRBV7-9; D: NA; J: TRBJ2-1; size: few; CDR3: CASSPPDGDYNEQFF; DNA: TGTGCCAGCAGCCCCCCAGACGGGGACTACAATGAGCAGTTCTTC
V: TRBV27; D: NA; J: TRBJ2-7; size: many; CDR3: CASSLFSGNYEQYF; DNA: TGTGCCAGCAGTTTATTTTCAGGGAACTACGAGCAGTACTTC
V: TRBV6-5; D: NA; J: TRBJ2-7; size: few; CDR3: CASSYSGDYEQYF; DNA: TGTGCCAGCAGTTACTCAGGGGACTACGAGCAGTACTTC
V: TRBV7-6; D: TRBD1; J: TRBJ2-3; size: NA; CDR3: CVEGAVITDTQYF; DNA: TGTGTTGAGGGGGCCGTGATTACAGATACGCAGTATTTT
V: TRBV29-1; D: NA; J: TRBJ2-5; size: many; CDR3: CSVGSLNQETQYF; DNA: TGCAGCGTTGGCTCCCTGAACCAAGAGACCCAGTACTTC
V: TRBV6-2/TRBV6-3; D: TRBD2; J: TRBJ2-1; size: many; CDR3: CASQSGGIQNEQFF; DNA: TGTGCCAGCCAGAGCGGGGGGATACAAAATGAGCAGTTCTTC
V: TRBV5-6; D: TRBD2; J: TRBJ2-1; size: many; CDR3: CASSQWTSGAYNEQFF; DNA: TGTGCCAGCAGCCAATGGACTAGCGGGGCATACAATGAGCAGTTCTTC
V: TRBV7-9; D: NA; J: TRBJ1-6; size: many; CDR3: CASSRTAIHNSPLHF; DNA: TGTGCCAGCAGCCGGACAGCGATTCATAATTCACCCCTCCACTTT
V: TRBV29-1; D: NA; J: TRBJ2-1; size: NA; CDR3: CSVERYNEQFF; DNA: TGCAGCGTTGAGAGGTACAATGAGCAGTTCTTC
V: TRBV5-4; D: NA; J: TRBJ2-7; size: NA; CDR3: CASSAGGGAYEQYF; DNA: TGTGCCAGCAGCGCAGGTGGCGGAGCCTACGAGCAGTACTTC
V: TRBV18; D: TRBD1; J: TRBJ2-1; size: few; CDR3: CASSPGQGAWNEQFF; DNA: TGTGCCAGCTCACCGGGACAGGGGGCTTGGAATGAGCAGTTCTTC
V: TRBV29-1; D: NA; J: TRBJ2-7; size: few; CDR3: CSVETSGSAGEQYF; DNA: TGCAGCGTGGAGACGAGCGGATCCGCCGGCGAGCAGTACTTC
V: TRBV11-2; D: TRBD1; J: TRBJ2-3; size: many; CDR3: CASSGRTGVVDTQYF; DNA: TGTGCCAGCAGCGGGAGGACAGGGGTAGTAGATACGCAGTATTTT
V: TRBV19; D: NA; J: TRBJ1-4; size: few; CDR3: CASTPGGTLGEKLFF; DNA: TGTGCCAGTACCCCGGGCGGGACGTTAGGCGAAAAACTGTTTTTT
V: TRBV12-3/TRBV12-4; D: TRBD1; J: TRBJ1-6; size: NA; CDR3: CASSPRTGTDNSPLHF; DNA: TGTGCCAGCAGTCCCAGGACAGGGACGGATAATTCACCCCTCCACTTT
V: TRBV5-4; D: NA; J: TRBJ2-1; size: many; CDR3: CAGDRGSSYNEQFF; DNA: TGTGCCGGTGATCGGGGGAGCTCCTACAATGAGCAGTTCTTC
V: TRBV5-1; D: NA; J: TRBJ2-1; size: NA; CDR3: CASSSRVVAYNEQFF; DNA: TGCGCCAGCAGCTCTCGGGTAGTCGCGTACAATGAGCAGTTCTTC
V: TRBV29-1; D: TRBD1; J: TRBJ1-5; size: many; CDR3: CSVPLGAGGWPVHQPQHF; DNA: TGCAGCGTCCCCTTGGGGGCAGGGGGCTGGCCCGTGCATCAGCCCCAGCATTTT
V: TRBV25-1; D: TRBD1; J: TRBJ2-6; size: many; CDR3: CASSEQGATGANVLTF; DNA: TGTGCCAGCAGTGAACAGGGGGCAACCGGGGCCAACGTCCTGACTTTC
V: TRBV6-5; D: NA; J: TRBJ2-1; size: many; CDR3: CASSYYGDPPNEQFF; DNA: TGTGCCAGCAGTTACTACGGTGATCCCCCCAATGAGCAGTTCTTC
V: TRBV18; D: TRBD2; J: TRBJ2-2; size: many; CDR3: CASSLSGGNTGELFF; DNA: TGTGCCAGCTCCCTAAGCGGGGGGAACACCGGGGAGCTGTTTTTT
V: TRBV6-1; D: NA; J: TRBJ2-2; size: many; CDR3: CASSEFRVTGELFF; DNA: TGTGCCAGCAGTGAATTCAGGGTAACCGGGGAGCTGTTTTTT
V: TRBV10-2; D: TRBD2; J: TRBJ2-2; size: NA; CDR3: CASSDSLAGALTGELFF; DNA: TGCGCCAGCAGTGATTCCCTAGCGGGGGCCTTGACCGGGGAGCTGTTTTTT
V: TRBV10-1; D: TRBD1; J: TRBJ2-7; size: few; CDR3: CASRLNRDRGFYEQYF; DNA: TGCGCCAGCAGACTGAACCGGGACAGGGGTTTTTACGAGCAGTACTTC
V: TRBV11-2; D: NA; J: TRBJ2-7; size: NA; CDR3: CASSFGAGSWYEQYF; DNA: TGTGCCAGCAGCTTCGGGGCAGGGAGCTGGTACGAGCAGTACTTC